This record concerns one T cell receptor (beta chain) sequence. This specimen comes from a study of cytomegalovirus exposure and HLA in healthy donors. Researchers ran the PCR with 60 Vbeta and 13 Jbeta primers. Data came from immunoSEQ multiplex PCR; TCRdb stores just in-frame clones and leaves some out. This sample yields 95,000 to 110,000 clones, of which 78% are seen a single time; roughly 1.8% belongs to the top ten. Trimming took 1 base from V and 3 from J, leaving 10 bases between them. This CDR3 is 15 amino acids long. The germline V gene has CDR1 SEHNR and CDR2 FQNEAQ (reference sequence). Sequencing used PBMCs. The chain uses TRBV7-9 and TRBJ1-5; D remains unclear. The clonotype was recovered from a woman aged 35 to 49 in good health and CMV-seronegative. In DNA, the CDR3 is TGTGCCAGCAGCTTAGGGGGAGGATACAATCAGCCCCAGCATTTT. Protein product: CASSLGGGYNQPQHF. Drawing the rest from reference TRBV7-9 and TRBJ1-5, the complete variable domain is DTGVSQNPRHKITKRGQNVTFRCDPISEHNRLYWYRQTLGQGPEFLTYFQNEAQLEKSRLLSDRFSAERPKGSFSTLEIQRTEQGDSAMYLCASSLGGGYNQPQHFGDGTRLSIL.